These 13 T cell receptor beta chains originate from one sample sequenced in a study of control samples from healthy donors and cancer patients. Measured with immunoSEQ multiplex PCR; TCRdb has only the in-frame clones, and not every one. The table records 150,000 to 200,000 clones, approximately 94% of them present only once. Sequenced: blood. These receptors originate from a man younger than 40 in good health.

For the CDR3, the DNA is TGTGCCACCAGCAGGTCCGGGACAGGGGGCTACGAGCAGTACTTC. Translated, it gives CATSRSGTGGYEQYF. The gene calls are TRBV15 and TRBJ2-7, with 11 bases lining up with TRBD1. CDR3 length: 15 residues. CDR1 is LNHNV, CDR2 YYDKDF, per germline (reference sequence). Trimming took 3 bases from V and 3 from J; bases not matched to a gene: 4.

The chain couples TRBV5-1 to TRBJ2-5, with 8 bases fitting TRBD2. The J segment lost 5 bases and the V segment lost 0 bases, leaving 6 bases of the junction unmatched. There are 15 residues in the CDR3. CDR1 and CDR2 from the germline V gene are SGHRS and YFSETQ. The CDR3 loop reads CASSLAGGPEETQYF. CDR3 coding DNA: TGCGCCAGCAGCTTGGCGGGAGGGCCCGAGGAGACCCAGTACTTC.

The chain employs TRBV19 and TRBJ1-6, with D perhaps TRBD1 (6 bases). CDR3 length equals 13 residues. Germline assignment: CDR1 LNHDA and CDR2 SQIVND (reference sequence). Trimming left V 5 bases short and J 7 bases short, with 9 bases between. The CDR3 nucleotides read TGTGCCAGTAGTCAAGGGGGGAATTCACCCCTCCACTTT. Translating it yields CASSQGGNSPLHF. Full variable domain (remainder filled in from reference TRBV19 and TRBJ1-6): DGGITQSPKYLFRKEGQNVTLSCEQNLNHDAMYWYRQDPGQGLRLIYYSQIVNDFQKGDIAEGYSVSREKKESFPLTVTSAQKNPTAFYLCASSQGGNSPLHFGNGTRLTVT.

The chain uses TRBV5-4 and TRBJ2-7; D possibly corresponds to TRBD1 (6 bases). The germline V gene has CDR1 SGHNT and CDR2 YYREEE (reference sequence). Trimming shortened V by 0 bases and J by 2 bases, and 9 bases separated the two germline ends. This CDR3 spans 14 amino acids. The CDR3 spells CASSLGAGAYEQYF. The CDR3 DNA is TGTGCCAGCAGCTTGGGGGCAGGGGCCTACGAGCAGTACTTC. Complete variable domain (other parts from reference TRBV5-4 and TRBJ2-7): ETGVTQSPTHLIKTRGQQVTLRCSSQSGHNTVSWYQQALGQGPQFIFQYYREEENGRGNFPPRFSGLQFPNYSSELNVNALELDDSALYLCASSLGAGAYEQYFGPGTRLTVT.

The sample holds one count of this clone. J is TRBJ1-2 and V is TRBV6-5; TRBD1 matches 9 bases. The V gene end was trimmed by 6 bases and the J gene end by 2 bases; junction bases not matched to a gene: 7. Germline assignment: CDR1 MNHEY and CDR2 SVGAGI. This CDR3 has 15 residues. The CDR3 region is CASSLTGGYNYGYTF. Written as DNA, the CDR3 is TGTGCCAGCAGCCTGACAGGGGGGTACAACTATGGCTACACCTTC.

The chain carries TRBV25-1 and TRBJ1-5; TRBD1 matches at 8 bases. The CDR3 extends over 14 amino acids. The V gene's germline CDR1 is MGHDK and CDR2 SYGVNS. The V gene end was trimmed by 2 bases and the J gene end by 6 bases; junction bases not matched to a gene: 3. DNA of the CDR3: TGTGCCAGCAGTGAACGGACAGGGAGTCAGCCCCAGCATTTT. This translates into CASSERTGSQPQHF.

This sequence joins TRBV5-1 and TRBJ1-3; weak D call: TRBD1 (6 bases). Germline V gene data show CDR1 as SGHRS and CDR2 as YFSETQ. Trimming stripped 4 bases from V and 3 bases from J, with 11 bases between. CDR3 length equals 14 residues. This CDR3 reads CASSGGGGGNTIYF. The DNA of the CDR3 is TGCGCCAGCAGCGGAGGGGGAGGTGGAAACACCATATATTTT.

CDR3 DNA sequence: TGCAGCGTTGAAGCCGGGGACAGCTACAATGAGCAGTTCTTC. Residues: CSVEAGDSYNEQFF. V gene TRBV29-1 combines with J gene TRBJ2-1; 7 nucleotides agree with TRBD1. This CDR3 has 14 amino acids. Unmatched junction bases numbered 3, after V lost 1 base and J lost 3 bases. Germline lookup yields CDR1 SQVTM and CDR2 ANQGSEA.

The CDR3 is CASSLGPWAPYEQYF. Here the CDR3 DNA reads TGTGCCAGCAGCTTGGGCCCATGGGCTCCATACGAGCAGTACTTC. The rearrangement joins TRBV5-6 to TRBJ2-7, with D unclear. This CDR3 comprises 15 residues. Germline V gives CDR1 SGHDT, CDR2 YYEEEE. The V end lost 0 bases, the J end lost 4 bases, and 14 bases lay between the germline ends.

The chain uses TRBV10-3 and TRBJ2-1; 13 nucleotides line up with TRBD2. CDR1 and CDR2 (germline): ENHRY, SYGVKD. The CDR3 consists of 17 residues. V lost 3 bases to trimming and J lost 8 bases; unmatched junction nucleotides: 10. In DNA, the CDR3 is TGTGCCATCAGTGAACCTCCCGGGACTAGCGGGACCGATGAGCAGTTCTTC. The encoded protein is CAISEPPGTSGTDEQFF.

The CDR3: CAISDLDRDRGYTF. CDR3 in DNA: TGTGCCATCAGTGACCTAGACAGGGATCGTGGCTACACCTTC. The V and J genes are TRBV10-3 and TRBJ1-2; 7 bases agree with TRBD1. With 3 bases clipped from V and 7 bases from J, the junction kept 8 bases outside the gene matches. The germline CDR1 and CDR2 sequences are ENHRY and SYGVKD. This CDR3 spans 14 amino acids.

The chain joins TRBV25-1 to TRBJ2-7; 8 bases fit TRBD1. CDR1 is MGHDK and CDR2 is SYGVNS in the germline V gene. Losses at the gene ends were 6 bases for V and 1 base for J; bases not matched to a gene: 8. The CDR3 sequence is 15 residues long. The CDR3 DNA is TGTGCCAGCAGACGCGGACAGGGTCGTTCCTACGAGCAGTACTTC. Protein sequence: CASRRGQGRSYEQYF.

The CDR3: CASSHPQGAKETQYF. CDR3 DNA: TGCGCCAGCAGCCATCCACAGGGGGCTAAAGAGACCCAGTACTTC. The chain joins TRBV4-1 to TRBJ2-5, with 9 nucleotides matching TRBD1. The CDR3 is made up of 15 amino acids. Germline CDR1 reads MGHRA; CDR2 reads YSYEKL. Trimming cost V 3 bases and J 3 bases; bases outside gene matches: 5.